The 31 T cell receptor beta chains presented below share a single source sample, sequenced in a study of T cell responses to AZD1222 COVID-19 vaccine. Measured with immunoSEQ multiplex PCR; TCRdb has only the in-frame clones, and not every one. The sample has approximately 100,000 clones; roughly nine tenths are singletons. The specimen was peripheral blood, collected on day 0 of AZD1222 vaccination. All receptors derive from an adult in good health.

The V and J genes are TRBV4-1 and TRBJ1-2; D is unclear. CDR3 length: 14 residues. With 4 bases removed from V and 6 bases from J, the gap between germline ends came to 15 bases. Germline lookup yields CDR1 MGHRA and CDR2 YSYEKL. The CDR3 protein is CASSRVGKLDGYTF. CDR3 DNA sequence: TGCGCCAGCAGCCGGGTGGGGAAGTTGGATGGCTACACCTTC.

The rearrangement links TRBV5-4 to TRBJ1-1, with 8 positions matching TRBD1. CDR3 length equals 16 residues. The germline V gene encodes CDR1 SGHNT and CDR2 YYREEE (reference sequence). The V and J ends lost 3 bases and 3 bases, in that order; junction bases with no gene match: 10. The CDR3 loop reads CASSSGQGGGYTEAFF. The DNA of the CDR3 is TGTGCCAGCAGCTCAGGACAGGGTGGGGGGTACACTGAAGCTTTCTTT. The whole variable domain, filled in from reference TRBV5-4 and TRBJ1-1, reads ETGVTQSPTHLIKTRGQQVTLRCSSQSGHNTVSWYQQALGQGPQFIFQYYREEENGRGNFPPRFSGLQFPNYSSELNVNALELDDSALYLCASSSGQGGGYTEAFFGQGTRLTVV.

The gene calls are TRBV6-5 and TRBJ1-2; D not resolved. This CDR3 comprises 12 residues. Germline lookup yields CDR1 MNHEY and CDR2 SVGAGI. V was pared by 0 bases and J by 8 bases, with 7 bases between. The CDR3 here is CASSYSNGGYTF. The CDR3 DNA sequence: TGTGCCAGCAGTTACTCGAATGGGGGCTACACCTTC.

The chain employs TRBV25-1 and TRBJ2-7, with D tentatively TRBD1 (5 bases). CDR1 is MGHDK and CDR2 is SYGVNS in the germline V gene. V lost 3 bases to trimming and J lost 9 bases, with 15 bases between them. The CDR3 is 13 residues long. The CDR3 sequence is CASSEEPGYGQYF. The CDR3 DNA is TGTGCCAGCAGTGAGGAACCAGGGTATGGGCAGTACTTC.

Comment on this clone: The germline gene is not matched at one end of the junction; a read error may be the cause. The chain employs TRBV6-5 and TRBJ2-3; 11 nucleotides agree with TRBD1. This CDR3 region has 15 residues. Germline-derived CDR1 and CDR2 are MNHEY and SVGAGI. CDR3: CASSYSGTGGDTQYF. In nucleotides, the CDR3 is TGTGCCAGCAGCTACTCCGGGACAGGGGGAGATACGCAGTATTTT.

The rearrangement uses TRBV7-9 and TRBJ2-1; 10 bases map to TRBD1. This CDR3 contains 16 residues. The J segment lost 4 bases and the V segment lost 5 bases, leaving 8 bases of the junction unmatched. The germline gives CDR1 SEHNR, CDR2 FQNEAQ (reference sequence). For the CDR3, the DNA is TGTGCCAGCAGCCCGCCCGGGACAGGGGATTACAATGAGCAGTTCTTC. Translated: CASSPPGTGDYNEQFF.

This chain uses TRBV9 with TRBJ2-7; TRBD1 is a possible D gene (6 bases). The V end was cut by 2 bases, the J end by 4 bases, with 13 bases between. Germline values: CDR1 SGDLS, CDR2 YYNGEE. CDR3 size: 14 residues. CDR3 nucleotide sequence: TGTGCCAGCAGCGTGCGGACAGAGACTTACGAGCAGTACTTC. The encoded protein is CASSVRTETYEQYF.

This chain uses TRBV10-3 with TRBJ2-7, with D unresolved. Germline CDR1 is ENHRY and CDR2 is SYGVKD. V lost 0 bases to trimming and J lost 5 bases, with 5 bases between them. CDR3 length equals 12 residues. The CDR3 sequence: CAISESWDEQYF. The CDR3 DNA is TGTGCCATCAGTGAGTCGTGGGACGAGCAGTACTTC.

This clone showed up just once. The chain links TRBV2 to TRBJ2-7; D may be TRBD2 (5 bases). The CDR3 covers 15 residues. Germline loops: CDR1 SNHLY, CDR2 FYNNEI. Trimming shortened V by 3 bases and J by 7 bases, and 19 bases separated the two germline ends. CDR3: CASSDESGHGGEQYF. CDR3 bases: TGTGCCAGCAGTGATGAATCCGGCCACGGCGGGGAGCAGTACTTC.

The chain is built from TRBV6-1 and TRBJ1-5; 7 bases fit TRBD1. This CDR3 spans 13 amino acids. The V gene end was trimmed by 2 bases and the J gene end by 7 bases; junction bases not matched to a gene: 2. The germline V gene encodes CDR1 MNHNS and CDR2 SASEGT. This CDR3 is CASSEIQGQPQHF. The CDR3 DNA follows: TGTGCCAGCAGTGAAATACAGGGGCAGCCCCAGCATTTT.

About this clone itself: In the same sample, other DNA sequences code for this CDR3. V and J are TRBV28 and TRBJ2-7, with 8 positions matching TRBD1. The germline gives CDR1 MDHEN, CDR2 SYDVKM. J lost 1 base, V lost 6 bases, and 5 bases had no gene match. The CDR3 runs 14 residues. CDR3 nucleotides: TGTGCCAGCAGCCTGGACAGGGTATCCTACGAGCAGTACTTC. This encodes CASSLDRVSYEQYF.

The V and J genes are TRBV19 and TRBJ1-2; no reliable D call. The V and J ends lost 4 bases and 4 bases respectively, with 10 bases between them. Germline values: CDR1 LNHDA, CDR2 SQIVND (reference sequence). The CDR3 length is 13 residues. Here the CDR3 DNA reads TGTGCCAGTAGTAGGAACCAGCTCTATGGCTACACCTTC. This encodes CASSRNQLYGYTF. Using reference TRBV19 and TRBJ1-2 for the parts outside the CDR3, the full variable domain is DGGITQSPKYLFRKEGQNVTLSCEQNLNHDAMYWYRQDPGQGLRLIYYSQIVNDFQKGDIAEGYSVSREKKESFPLTVTSAQKNPTAFYLCASSRNQLYGYTFGSGTRLTVV.

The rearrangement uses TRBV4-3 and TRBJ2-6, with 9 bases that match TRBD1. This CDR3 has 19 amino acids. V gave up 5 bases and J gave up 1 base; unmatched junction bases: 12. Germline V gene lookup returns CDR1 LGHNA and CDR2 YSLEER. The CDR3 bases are TGCGCCAGCAGCTCCCCCGGGACAGGGATCTCGTCTGGGGCCAACGTCCTGACTTTC. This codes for CASSSPGTGISSGANVLTF.

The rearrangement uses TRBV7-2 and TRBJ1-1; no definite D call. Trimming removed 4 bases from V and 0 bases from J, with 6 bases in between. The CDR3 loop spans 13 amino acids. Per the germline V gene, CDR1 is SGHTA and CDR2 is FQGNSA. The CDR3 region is CASSWPVNTEAFF. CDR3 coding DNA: TGTGCCAGCAGCTGGCCCGTGAACACTGAAGCTTTCTTT.

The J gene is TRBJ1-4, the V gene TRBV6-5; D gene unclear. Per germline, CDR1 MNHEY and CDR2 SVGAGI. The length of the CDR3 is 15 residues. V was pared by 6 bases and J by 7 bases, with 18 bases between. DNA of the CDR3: TGTGCCAGCAGGATCGACGGAACGAAGAGTGAAAAACTGTTTTTT. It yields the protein CASRIDGTKSEKLFF.

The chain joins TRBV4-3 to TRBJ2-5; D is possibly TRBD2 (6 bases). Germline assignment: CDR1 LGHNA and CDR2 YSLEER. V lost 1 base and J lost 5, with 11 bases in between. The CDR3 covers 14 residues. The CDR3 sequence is CASSQAAGWETQYF. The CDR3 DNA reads TGCGCCAGCAGCCAAGCTGCGGGGTGGGAGACCCAGTACTTC.

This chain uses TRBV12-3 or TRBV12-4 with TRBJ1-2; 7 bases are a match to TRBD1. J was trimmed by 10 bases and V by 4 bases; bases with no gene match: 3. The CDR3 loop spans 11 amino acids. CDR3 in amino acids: CASSSGQPYTF. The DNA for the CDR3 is TGTGCCAGCAGTTCGGGACAGCCCTACACCTTC.

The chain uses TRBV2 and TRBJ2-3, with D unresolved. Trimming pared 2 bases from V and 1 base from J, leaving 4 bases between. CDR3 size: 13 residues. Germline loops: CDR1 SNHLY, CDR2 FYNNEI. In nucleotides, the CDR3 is TGTGCCAGCAGTGAAACCCGCACAGATACGCAGTATTTT. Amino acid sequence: CASSETRTDTQYF.

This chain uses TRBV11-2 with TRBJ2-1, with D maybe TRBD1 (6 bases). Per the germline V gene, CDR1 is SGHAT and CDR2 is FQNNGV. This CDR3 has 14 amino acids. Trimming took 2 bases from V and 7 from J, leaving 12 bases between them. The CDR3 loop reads CASSLRAGENEQFF. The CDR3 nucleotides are TGTGCCAGCAGCTTAAGAGCAGGGGAGAATGAGCAGTTCTTC.

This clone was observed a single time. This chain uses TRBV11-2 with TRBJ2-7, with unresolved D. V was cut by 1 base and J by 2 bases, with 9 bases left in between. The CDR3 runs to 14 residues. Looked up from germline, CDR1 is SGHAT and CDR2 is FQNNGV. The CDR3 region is CASSLGKGPYEQYF. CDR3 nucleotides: TGTGCCAGCAGCTTAGGGAAGGGTCCCTACGAGCAGTACTTC.

The CDR3 region has the DNA TGTGCCAGTAGTATCCTCGATACGCAGTATTTT. Protein: CASSILDTQYF. This chain uses TRBV19 with TRBJ2-3; no firm D call. V dropped 3 bases and J dropped 6 bases, with 4 bases sitting between them. The CDR3 spans 11 residues. The V gene's germline CDR1 is LNHDA and CDR2 SQIVND (reference sequence).

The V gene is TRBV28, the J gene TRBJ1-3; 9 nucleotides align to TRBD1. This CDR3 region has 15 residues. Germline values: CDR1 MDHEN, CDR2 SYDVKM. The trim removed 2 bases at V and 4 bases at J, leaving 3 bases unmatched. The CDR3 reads CASSLRTGVGNTIYF. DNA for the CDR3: TGTGCCAGCAGTTTACGGACAGGGGTAGGAAACACCATATATTTT.

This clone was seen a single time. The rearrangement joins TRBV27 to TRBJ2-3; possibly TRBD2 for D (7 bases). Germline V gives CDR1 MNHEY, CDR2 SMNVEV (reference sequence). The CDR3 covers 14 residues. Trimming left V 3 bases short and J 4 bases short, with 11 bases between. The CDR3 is CASSLGGGADTQYF. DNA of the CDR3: TGTGCCAGCAGTTTGGGAGGGGGAGCAGATACGCAGTATTTT.

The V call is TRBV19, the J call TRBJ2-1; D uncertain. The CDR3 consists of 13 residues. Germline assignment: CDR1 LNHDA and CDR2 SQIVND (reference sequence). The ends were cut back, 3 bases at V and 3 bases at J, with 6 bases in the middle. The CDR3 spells CASSISGYNEQFF. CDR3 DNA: TGTGCCAGTAGTATTTCGGGCTACAATGAGCAGTTCTTC.

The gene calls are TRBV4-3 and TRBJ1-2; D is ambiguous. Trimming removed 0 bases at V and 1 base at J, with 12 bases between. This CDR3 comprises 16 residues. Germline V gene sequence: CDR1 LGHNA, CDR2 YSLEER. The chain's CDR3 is CASSQDRARNNYGYTF. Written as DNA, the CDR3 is TGCGCCAGCAGCCAAGATCGTGCACGGAATAACTATGGCTACACCTTC.

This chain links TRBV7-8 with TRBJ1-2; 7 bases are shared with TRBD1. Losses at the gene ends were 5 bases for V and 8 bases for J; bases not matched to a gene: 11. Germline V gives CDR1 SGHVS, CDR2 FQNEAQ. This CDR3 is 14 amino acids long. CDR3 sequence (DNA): TGTGCCAGCAGCCTACAGGGGAACCGGGAGGGCTACACCTTC. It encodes CASSLQGNREGYTF.

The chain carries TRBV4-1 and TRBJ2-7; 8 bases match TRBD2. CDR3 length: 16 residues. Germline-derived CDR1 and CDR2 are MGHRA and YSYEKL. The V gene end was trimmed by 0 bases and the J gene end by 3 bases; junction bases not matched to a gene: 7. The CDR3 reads CASSQDGREQGYEQYF. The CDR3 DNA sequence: TGCGCCAGCAGCCAAGACGGGAGGGAGCAGGGCTACGAGCAGTACTTC.

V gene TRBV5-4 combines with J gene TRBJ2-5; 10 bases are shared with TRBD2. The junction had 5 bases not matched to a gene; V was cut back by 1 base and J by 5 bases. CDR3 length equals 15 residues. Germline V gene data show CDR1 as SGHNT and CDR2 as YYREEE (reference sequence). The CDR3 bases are TGTGCCAGCAGCTTGAGCGGGGGGGCCCGGGAGACCCAGTACTTC. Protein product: CASSLSGGARETQYF.

Here the CDR3 DNA reads TGTGCCAGCAGTTTACAGGGGGCGCGGTACGGTACTGGAAACACCATATATTTT. It is translated as CASSLQGARYGTGNTIYF. The rearrangement links TRBV25-1 to TRBJ1-3; 9 bases line up with TRBD1. Germline CDR1 reads MGHDK; CDR2 reads SYGVNS. CDR3 size: 18 residues. V lost 5 bases, J lost 2 bases, and 13 bases stayed unmatched.

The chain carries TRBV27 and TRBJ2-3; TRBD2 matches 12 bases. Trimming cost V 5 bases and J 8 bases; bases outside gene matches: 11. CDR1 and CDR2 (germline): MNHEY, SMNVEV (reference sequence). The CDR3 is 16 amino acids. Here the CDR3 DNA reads TGTGCCAGCAGTCGAACTAGCGGGGGGATTCTCGGTACGCAGTATTTT. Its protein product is CASSRTSGGILGTQYF.

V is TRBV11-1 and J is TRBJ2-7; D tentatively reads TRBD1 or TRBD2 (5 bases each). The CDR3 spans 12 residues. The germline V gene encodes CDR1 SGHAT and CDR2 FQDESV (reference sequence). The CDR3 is CASSLNPGPPVV. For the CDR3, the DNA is TGTGCCAGCAGCTTAAACCCGGGGCCGCCTGTCGTC.